This T cell receptor (beta chain) came from a study of shared clonotypes between healthy human individuals. In the study overall: There were three CD4 naive, three CD4 memory, two CD8 naive and one CD8 memory plates per donor.

Study findings and constraints: Lower generation probabilities were found for non-shared clonotypes than for those shared by all four donors. In general, naive subsets displayed greater estimated richness than memory subsets did.

Original processing notes: ImmunoSEQ gave junction-only sequences without quality scores, so filtering differed. The data were produced by immunoSEQ multiplex PCR, yet TCRdb's version contains in-frame clones alone and is incomplete. Clone size and V and J calls were adopted from that table, with D and trimming inferred from the DNA. This sample has about 1.5 million clones, with 95% to 99% found just once. The CDR3 totals 16 residues. CDR1 is SGHRS, CDR2 YFSETQ, per germline. V shed 2 bases and J shed 4 bases, with 18 bases lying between them. This clone was detected once. The antigen is unknown. Sequenced sample: naive CD4+ T cells sorted from blood. The subset here: CD45RA+ positively selected. V and J are TRBV5-1 and TRBJ2-5, with D perhaps matching TRBD2 (5 bases). The receptor was derived from a man aged 25-45 years in good health. CDR3 amino acids: CASSFGVRTGGETQYF. Here the CDR3 DNA reads TGCGCCAGCAGCTTCGGGGTCAGGACCGGCGGAGAGACCCAGTACTTC.